A single sample is the source of the 3 T cell receptor beta chains below, sequenced in a study of cytomegalovirus exposure and HLA in healthy donors. The PCR made use of 60 Vbeta and 13 Jbeta primers. TCRdb's copy holds only in-frame clones and misses some; the assay was immunoSEQ multiplex PCR. The table shows fewer than 200,000 clones, with over 65% occurring only once. The sample taken for sequencing was PBMCs. All receptors come from a female donor in good health and CMV-seronegative.

This clone was observed a handful of times. The chain employs TRBV27 and TRBJ2-1, with 13 positions matching TRBD2. This CDR3 region has 16 residues. The V and J ends lost 9 bases and 4 bases, in that order; junction bases with no gene match: 9. The germline V gene encodes CDR1 MNHEY and CDR2 SMNVEV (reference sequence). This CDR3 is CASFSLGLAGYNEQFF. CDR3 bases: TGTGCCAGTTTTTCTCTGGGACTAGCGGGGTACAATGAGCAGTTCTTC.

The CDR3 DNA sequence: TGTGCCAGCAGCTTAGTGGGACAGAGGGAAGAGACCCAGTACTTC. Protein sequence: CASSLVGQREETQYF. This chain joins TRBV7-9 and TRBJ2-5; 7 bases match TRBD1. The trim removed 1 base at V and 3 bases at J, leaving 5 bases unmatched. Germline assignment: CDR1 SEHNR and CDR2 FQNEAQ (reference sequence). The CDR3 spans 15 residues.

The CDR3 loop is CASSRQGMGLGTQYF. The DNA of the CDR3 is TGTGCCAGCAGCAGACAGGGAATGGGATTAGGTACGCAGTATTTT. The rearrangement uses TRBV2 and TRBJ2-3; 7 nucleotides match TRBD1. Trimming removed 6 bases from V and 8 bases from J; junction bases left unmatched: 14. From germline, CDR1 is SNHLY and CDR2 FYNNEI. The CDR3 runs 15 residues. Together with reference TRBV2 and TRBJ2-3, the CDR3 gives the full variable domain: EPEVTQTPSHQVTQMGQEVILRCVPISNHLYFYWYRQILGQKVEFLVSFYNNEISEKSEIFDDQFSVERPDGSNFTLKIRSTKLEDSAMYFCASSRQGMGLGTQYFGPGTRLTVL.